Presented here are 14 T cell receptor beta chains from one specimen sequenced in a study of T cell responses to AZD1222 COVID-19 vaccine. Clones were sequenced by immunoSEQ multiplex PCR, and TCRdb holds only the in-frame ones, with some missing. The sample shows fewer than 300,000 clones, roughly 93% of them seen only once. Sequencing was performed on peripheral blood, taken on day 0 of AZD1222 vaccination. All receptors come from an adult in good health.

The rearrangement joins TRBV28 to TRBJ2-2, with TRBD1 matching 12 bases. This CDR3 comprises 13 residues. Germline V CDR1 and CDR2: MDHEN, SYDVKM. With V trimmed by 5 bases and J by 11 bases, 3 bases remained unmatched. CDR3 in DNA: TGTGCCAGCAGTCCCGGGACAGGGGGCGAGCTGTTTTTT. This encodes CASSPGTGGELFF.

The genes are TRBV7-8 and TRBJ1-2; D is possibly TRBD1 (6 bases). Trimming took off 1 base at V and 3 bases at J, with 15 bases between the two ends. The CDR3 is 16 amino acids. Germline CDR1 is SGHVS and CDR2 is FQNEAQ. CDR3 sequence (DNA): TGTGCCAGCAGCTTAGGGGGTGTAGGGACATACTATGGCTACACCTTC. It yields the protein CASSLGGVGTYYGYTF.

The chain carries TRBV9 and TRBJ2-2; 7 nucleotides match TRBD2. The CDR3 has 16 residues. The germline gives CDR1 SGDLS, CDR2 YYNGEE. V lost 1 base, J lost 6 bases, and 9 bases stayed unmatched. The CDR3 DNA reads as TGTGCCAGCAGCGTAATGGGCGGGAGATCGGCCGGGGAGCTGTTTTTT. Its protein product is CASSVMGGRSAGELFF.

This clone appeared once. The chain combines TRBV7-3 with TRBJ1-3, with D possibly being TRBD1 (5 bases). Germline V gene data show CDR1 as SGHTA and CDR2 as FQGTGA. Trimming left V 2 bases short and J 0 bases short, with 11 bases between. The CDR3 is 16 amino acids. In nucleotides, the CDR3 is TGTGCCAGCAGCTTAGGCCCCCAGGGCTCTGGAAACACCATATATTTT. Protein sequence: CASSLGPQGSGNTIYF.

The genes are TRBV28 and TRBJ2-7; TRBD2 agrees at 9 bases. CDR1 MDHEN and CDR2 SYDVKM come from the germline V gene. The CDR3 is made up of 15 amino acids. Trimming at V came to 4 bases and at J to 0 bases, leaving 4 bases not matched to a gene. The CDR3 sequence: CASSWAGGSSYEQYF. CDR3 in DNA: TGTGCCAGCAGTTGGGCGGGAGGGAGCTCCTACGAGCAGTACTTC.

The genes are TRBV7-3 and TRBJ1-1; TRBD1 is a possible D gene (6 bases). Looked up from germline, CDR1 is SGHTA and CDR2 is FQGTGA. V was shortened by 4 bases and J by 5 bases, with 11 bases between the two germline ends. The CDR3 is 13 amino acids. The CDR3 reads CASSSTGRTEAFF. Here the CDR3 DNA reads TGTGCCAGCAGCTCTACAGGGAGGACTGAAGCTTTCTTT.

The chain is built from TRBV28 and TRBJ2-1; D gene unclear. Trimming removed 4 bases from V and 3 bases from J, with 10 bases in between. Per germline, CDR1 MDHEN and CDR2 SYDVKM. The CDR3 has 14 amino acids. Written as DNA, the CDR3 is TGTGCCAGCAGTTCCCTTTGGGTCTACAATGAGCAGTTCTTC. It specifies CASSSLWVYNEQFF.

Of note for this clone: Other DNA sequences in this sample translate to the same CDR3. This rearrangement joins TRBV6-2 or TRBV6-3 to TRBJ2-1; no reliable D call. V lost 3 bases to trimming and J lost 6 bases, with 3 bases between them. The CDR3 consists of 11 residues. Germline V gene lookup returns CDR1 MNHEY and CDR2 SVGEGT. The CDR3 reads CASSYGNEQFF. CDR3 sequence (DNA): TGTGCCAGCAGTTATGGCAATGAGCAGTTCTTC.

The CDR3 loop reads CASSLGPLKSYEQYF. The CDR3 nucleotides are TGCGCCAGCAGCTTAGGACCCCTGAAATCCTACGAGCAGTACTTC. This chain uses TRBV4-1 with TRBJ2-7; D is undetermined. The CDR3 has 15 amino acids. The germline V gene has CDR1 MGHRA and CDR2 YSYEKL. V was trimmed by 5 bases and J by 1 base, leaving 15 bases between them.

CDR3 residues: CASSLTGTEAFF. The CDR3 DNA reads TGTGCCAGCAGCTTAACGGGCACTGAAGCTTTCTTT. V gene TRBV7-9 combines with J gene TRBJ1-1, with D hard to call. V was cut by 2 bases and J by 4 bases, with 5 bases left in between. The CDR3 has 12 residues. In germline, CDR1 is SEHNR, CDR2 FQNEAQ (reference sequence).

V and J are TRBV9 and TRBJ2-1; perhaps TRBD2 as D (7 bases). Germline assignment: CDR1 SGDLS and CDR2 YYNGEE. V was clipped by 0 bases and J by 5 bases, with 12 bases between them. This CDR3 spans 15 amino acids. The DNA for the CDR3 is TGTGCCAGCAGCGTAGTTGGCGGGGGCCACAATGAGCAGTTCTTC. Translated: CASSVVGGGHNEQFF.

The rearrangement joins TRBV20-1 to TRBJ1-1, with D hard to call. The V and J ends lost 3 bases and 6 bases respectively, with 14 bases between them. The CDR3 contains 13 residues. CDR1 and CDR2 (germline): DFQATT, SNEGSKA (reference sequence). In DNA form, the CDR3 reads TGCAGTGCTAGTAAAGGGATCATCTCTGAAGCTTTCTTT. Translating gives CSASKGIISEAFF.

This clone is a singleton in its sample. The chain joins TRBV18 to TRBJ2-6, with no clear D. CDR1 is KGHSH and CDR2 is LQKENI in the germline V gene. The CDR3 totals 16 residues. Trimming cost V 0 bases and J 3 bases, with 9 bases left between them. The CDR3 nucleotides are TGTGCCAGCTCACCACCGCCCCGGATTGGGGCCAACGTCCTGACTTTC. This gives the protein CASSPPPRIGANVLTF.

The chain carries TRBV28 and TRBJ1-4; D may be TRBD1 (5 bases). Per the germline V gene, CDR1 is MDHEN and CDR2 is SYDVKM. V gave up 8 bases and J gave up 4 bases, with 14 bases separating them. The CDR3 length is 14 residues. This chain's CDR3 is CASGAFGHNEKLFF. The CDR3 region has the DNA TGTGCCAGCGGTGCCTTCGGACATAATGAAAAACTGTTTTTT. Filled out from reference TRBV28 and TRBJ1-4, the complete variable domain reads DVKVTQSSRYLVKRTGEKVFLECVQDMDHENMFWYRQDPGLGLRLIYFSYDVKMKEKGDIPEGYSVSREKKERFSLILESASTNQTSMYLCASGAFGHNEKLFFGSGTQLSVL.